This T cell receptor beta chain was captured by sequencing in a study of blood T cell repertoires in COVID-19. The table came from immunoSEQ multiplex PCR; TCRdb's copy has only in-frame clones and leaves some out. The data contain roughly 230,000 clones, roughly nine tenths of them singletons. Trimming cost V 1 base and J 5 bases, with 13 bases left between them. Per germline, CDR1 SGDLS and CDR2 YYNGEE. CDR3 length: 14 residues. The TCR was taken from a woman in her twenties or thirties with acute COVID-19. The specimen sequenced was PBMCs or T cells enriched from blood (not recorded which). The chain employs TRBV9 and TRBJ2-7; D gene uncertain. CDR3 region: CASSVQATFDEQYF. The CDR3 DNA reads TGTGCCAGCAGCGTACAGGCGACGTTTGACGAGCAGTACTTC.